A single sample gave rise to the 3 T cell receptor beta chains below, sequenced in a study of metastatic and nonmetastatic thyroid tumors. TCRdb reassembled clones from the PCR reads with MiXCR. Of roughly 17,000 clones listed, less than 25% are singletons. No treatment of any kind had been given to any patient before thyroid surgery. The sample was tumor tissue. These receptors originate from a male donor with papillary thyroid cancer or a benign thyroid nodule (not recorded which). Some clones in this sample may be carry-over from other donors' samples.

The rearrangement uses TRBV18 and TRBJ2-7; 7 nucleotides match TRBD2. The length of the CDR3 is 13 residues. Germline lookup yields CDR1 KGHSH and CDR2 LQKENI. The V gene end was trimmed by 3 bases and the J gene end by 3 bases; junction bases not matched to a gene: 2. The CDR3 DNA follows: TGTGCCAGCTCACCGGGAGGGATCTACGAGCAGTACTTC. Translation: CASSPGGIYEQYF.

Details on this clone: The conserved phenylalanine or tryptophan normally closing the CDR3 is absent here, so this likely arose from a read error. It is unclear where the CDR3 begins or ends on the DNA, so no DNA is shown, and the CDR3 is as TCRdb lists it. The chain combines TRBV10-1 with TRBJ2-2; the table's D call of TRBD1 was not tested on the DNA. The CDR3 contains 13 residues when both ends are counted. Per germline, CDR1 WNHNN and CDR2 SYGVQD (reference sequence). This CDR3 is CASSDLFGRDDSC.

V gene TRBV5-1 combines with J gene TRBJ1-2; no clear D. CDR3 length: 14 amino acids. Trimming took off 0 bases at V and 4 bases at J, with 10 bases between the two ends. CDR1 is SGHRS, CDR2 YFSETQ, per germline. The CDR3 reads CASSLEADSYGYTF. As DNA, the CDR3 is TGCGCCAGCAGCTTGGAGGCAGATAGCTATGGCTACACCTTC.